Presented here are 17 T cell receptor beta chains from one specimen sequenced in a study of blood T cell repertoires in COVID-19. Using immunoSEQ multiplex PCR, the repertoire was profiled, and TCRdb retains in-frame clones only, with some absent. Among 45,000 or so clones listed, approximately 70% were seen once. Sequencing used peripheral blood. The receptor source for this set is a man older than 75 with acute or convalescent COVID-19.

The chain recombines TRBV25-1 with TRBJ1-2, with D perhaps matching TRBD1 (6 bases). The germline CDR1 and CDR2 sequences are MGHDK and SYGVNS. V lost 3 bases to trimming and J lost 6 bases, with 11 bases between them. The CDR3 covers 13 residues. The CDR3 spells CASSDRGGNGYTF. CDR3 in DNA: TGTGCCAGCAGTGACAGGGGAGGGAATGGCTACACCTTC.

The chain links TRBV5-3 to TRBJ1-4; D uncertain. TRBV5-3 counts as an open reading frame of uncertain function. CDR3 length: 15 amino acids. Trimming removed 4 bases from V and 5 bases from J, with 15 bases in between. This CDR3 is CARSPHGQWNEKLFF. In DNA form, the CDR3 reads TGTGCCAGAAGCCCGCATGGGCAGTGGAATGAAAAACTGTTTTTT.

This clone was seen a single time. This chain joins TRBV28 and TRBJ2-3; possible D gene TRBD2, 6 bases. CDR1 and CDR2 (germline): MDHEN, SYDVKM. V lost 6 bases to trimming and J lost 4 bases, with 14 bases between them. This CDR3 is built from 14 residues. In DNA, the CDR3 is TGTGCCAGCAGGACTAGATTATTTCCAGATACGCAGTATTTT. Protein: CASRTRLFPDTQYF.

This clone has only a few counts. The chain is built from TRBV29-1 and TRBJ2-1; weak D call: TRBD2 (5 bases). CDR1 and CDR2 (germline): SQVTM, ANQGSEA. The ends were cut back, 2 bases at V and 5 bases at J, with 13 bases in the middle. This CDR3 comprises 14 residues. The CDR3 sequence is CSVERGSDHNEQFF. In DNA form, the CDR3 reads TGCAGCGTTGAACGCGGTAGCGACCACAATGAGCAGTTCTTC.

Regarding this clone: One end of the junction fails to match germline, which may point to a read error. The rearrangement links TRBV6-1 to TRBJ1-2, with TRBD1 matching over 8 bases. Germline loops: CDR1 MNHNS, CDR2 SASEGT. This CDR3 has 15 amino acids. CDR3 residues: CASSDPGQAKYGYTF. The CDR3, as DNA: TGTGCCAGCAGTGATCCGGGACAGGCTAAATATGGCTACACCTTC.

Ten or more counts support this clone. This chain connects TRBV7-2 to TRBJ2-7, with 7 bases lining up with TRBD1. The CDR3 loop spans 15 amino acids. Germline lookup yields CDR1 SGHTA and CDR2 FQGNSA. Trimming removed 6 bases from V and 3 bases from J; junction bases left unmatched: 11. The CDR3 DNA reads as TGTGCCAGCAGTACCGCGACAGGGATCGACTACGAGCAGTACTTC. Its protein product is CASSTATGIDYEQYF.

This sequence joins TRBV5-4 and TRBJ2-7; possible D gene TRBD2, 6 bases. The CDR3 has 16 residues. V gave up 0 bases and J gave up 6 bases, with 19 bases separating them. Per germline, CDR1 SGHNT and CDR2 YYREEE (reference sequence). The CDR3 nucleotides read TGTGCCAGCAGCTTGGGGGGCCCGACAGTAGCGGTCGAGCAGTACTTC. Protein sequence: CASSLGGPTVAVEQYF.

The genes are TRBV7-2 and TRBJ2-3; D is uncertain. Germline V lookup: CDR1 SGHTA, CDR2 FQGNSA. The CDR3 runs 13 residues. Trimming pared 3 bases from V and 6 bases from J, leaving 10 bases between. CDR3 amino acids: CASSFFGPDTQYF. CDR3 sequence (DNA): TGTGCCAGCAGCTTCTTTGGGCCGGATACGCAGTATTTT.

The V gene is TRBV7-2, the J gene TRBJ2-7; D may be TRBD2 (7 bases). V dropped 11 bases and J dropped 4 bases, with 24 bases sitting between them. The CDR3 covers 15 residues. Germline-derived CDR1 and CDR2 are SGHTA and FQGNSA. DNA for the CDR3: TGTGCCCGCTGGGGGGGGGCGGGGCGGTATTACGAGCAGTACTTC. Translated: CARWGGAGRYYEQYF.

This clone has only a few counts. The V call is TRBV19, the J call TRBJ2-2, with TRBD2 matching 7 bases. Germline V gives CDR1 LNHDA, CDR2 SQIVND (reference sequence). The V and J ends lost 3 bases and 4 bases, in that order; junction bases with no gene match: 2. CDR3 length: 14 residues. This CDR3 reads CASSMGGGTGELFF. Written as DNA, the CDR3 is TGTGCCAGTAGTATGGGCGGGGGCACCGGGGAGCTGTTTTTT.

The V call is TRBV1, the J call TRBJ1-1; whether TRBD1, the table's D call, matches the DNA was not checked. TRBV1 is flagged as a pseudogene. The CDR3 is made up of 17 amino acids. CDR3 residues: CTSSRTKGAQTNTEAFF. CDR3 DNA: TGCACCAGCAGCCGGACAAAAGGGGCACAGACTAACACTGAAGCTTTCTTT.

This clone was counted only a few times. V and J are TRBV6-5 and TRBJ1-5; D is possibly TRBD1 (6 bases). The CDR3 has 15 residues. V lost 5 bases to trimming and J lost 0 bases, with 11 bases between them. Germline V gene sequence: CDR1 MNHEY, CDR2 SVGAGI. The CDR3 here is CASSPQGNSNQPQHF. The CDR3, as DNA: TGTGCCAGCAGTCCTCAGGGGAATAGCAATCAGCCCCAGCATTTT.

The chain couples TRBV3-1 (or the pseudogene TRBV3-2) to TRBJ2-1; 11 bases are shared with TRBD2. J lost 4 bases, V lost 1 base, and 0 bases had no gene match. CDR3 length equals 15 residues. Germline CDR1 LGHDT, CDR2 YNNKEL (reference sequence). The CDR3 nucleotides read TGTGCCAGCAGCCAAGGACTAGCGGGGTACAATGAGCAGTTCTTC. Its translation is CASSQGLAGYNEQFF.

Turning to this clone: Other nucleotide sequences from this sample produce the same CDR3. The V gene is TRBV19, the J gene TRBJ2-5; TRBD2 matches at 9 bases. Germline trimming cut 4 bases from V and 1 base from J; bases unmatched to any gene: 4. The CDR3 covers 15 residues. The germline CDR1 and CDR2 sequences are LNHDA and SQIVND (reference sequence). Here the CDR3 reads CASSRLAGAQETQYF. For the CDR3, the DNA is TGTGCCAGTAGTAGGTTAGCGGGAGCCCAAGAGACCCAGTACTTC.

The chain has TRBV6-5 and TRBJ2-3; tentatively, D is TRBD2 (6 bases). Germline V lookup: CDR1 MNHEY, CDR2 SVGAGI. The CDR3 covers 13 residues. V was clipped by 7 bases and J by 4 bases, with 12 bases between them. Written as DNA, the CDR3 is TGTGCCAGCACGGAGGGGTGGGCAGATACGCAGTATTTT. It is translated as CASTEGWADTQYF.

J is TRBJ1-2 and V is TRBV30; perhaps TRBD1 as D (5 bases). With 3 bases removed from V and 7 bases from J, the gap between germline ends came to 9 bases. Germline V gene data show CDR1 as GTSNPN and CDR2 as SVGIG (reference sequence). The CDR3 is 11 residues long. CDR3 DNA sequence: TGTGCCTGGAGGGGGCGAGGTGGCTACACCTTC. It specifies CAWRGRGGYTF.

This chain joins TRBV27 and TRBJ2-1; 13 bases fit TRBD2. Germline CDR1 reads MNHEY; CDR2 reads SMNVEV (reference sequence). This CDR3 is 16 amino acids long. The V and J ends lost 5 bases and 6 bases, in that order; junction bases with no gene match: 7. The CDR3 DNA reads TGTGCCAGCAGTAGACTCGGACTAGCGGGAGTCAATGAGCAGTTCTTC. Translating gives CASSRLGLAGVNEQFF.